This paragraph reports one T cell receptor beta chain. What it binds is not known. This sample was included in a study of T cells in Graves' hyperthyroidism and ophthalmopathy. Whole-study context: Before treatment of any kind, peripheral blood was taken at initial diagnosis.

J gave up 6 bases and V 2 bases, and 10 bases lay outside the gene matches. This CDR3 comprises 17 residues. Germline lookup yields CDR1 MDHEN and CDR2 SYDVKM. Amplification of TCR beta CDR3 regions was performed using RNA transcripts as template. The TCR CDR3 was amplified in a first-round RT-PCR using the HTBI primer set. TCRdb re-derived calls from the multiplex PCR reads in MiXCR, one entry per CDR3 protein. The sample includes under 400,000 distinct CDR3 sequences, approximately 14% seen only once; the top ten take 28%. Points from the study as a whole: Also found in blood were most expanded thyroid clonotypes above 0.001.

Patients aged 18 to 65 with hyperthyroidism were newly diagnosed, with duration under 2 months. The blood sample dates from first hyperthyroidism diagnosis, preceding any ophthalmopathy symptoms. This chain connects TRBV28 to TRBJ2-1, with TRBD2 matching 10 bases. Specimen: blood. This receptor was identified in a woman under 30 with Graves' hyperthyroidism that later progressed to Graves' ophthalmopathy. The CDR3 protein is CASSLEPSGRKGNEQFF. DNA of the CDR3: TGTGCCAGCAGTTTAGAGCCTAGCGGGAGAAAAGGCAATGAGCAGTTCTTC.